Listed here are 17 T cell receptor beta chains from one sample, sequenced in a study of beta chain features in type 1 diabetes. The study reverse transcribed the entire isolated RNA, so it sequenced expressed TCRB transcripts. The protocol was immunoSEQ multiplex PCR, while the TCRdb copy is restricted to in-frame clones and leaves out a portion. The table shows about 130,000 clones, with 9% to 9.5% occurring only once. Sequencing was done on a sample of central memory CD4+ T cells from blood. These receptors came from a man aged 18 to 30 in good health.

This clone came up a few times. The chain uses TRBV9 and TRBJ2-7; TRBD1 might be the D (5 bases). Germline V CDR1 and CDR2: SGDLS, YYNGEE. V lost 3 bases and J lost 2, with 9 bases in between. The CDR3 length is 13 residues. The CDR3 is CASSATAAYEQYF. In DNA, the CDR3 is TGTGCCAGCAGCGCGACAGCAGCCTACGAGCAGTACTTC.

This clone was counted between two and nine times. The V gene is TRBV5-4, the J gene TRBJ2-3; D is perhaps TRBD2 (5 bases). V was shortened by 2 bases and J by 5 bases, with 12 bases between the two germline ends. The CDR3 consists of 14 residues. The V gene's germline CDR1 is SGHNT and CDR2 YYREEE (reference sequence). CDR3 DNA: TGTGCCAGCAGCTTCGGGGTGCCGCTAGATACGCAGTATTTT. Protein: CASSFGVPLDTQYF.

This clone was observed a few times. V is TRBV6-5 and J is TRBJ2-7, with D perhaps matching TRBD2 (6 bases). CDR3 length: 14 amino acids. From germline, CDR1 is MNHEY and CDR2 SVGAGI. V was pared by 7 bases and J by 0 bases, with 13 bases between. The CDR3 DNA is TGTGCCAGCATCCGGGACGGGAGCTCCTACGAGCAGTACTTC. This gives the protein CASIRDGSSYEQYF.

This clone occurred a few times. The chain has TRBV11-2 and TRBJ2-1, with 8 bases identical to TRBD2. CDR1 SGHAT and CDR2 FQNNGV come from the germline V gene. The V and J ends lost 1 base and 6 bases, in that order; junction bases with no gene match: 2. The CDR3 has 14 residues. CDR3 sequence: CASSLAGGPNEQFF. CDR3 bases: TGTGCCAGCAGCTTAGCGGGGGGGCCCAATGAGCAGTTCTTC.

V gene TRBV4-2 combines with J gene TRBJ1-2; unclear D gene. Germline CDR1 reads LGHNA; CDR2 reads YNFKEQ. The germline V and J ends were trimmed by 1 base and 1 base, with 7 bases remaining between them. The CDR3 contains 14 residues. The CDR3 sequence is CASSQAGNNYGYTF. Here the CDR3 DNA reads TGTGCCAGCAGCCAAGCGGGTAATAACTATGGCTACACCTTC.

This clone was detected a few times. The V gene is TRBV23-1, the J gene TRBJ1-2, with D unclear. TRBV23-1 is an ORF; its function is uncertain. The germline V and J ends were trimmed by 4 bases and 0 bases, with 18 bases remaining between them. The CDR3 length is 17 residues. CDR3 DNA: TGCGCCAGCAGTCTTAGAGGAGGAGTTTGTTCTAACTATGGCTACACCTTC. Its translation: CASSLRGGVCSNYGYTF.

The chain carries TRBV11-2 and TRBJ2-1, with 10 nucleotides matching TRBD1. Germline V gives CDR1 SGHAT, CDR2 FQNNGV. The junction had 4 bases not matched to a gene; V was cut back by 5 bases and J by 3 bases. This CDR3 spans 15 amino acids. This CDR3 is CASSRQGAIYNEQFF. In nucleotides, the CDR3 is TGTGCCAGCAGCAGACAGGGGGCCATCTACAATGAGCAGTTCTTC.

This clone was seen a few times. The chain combines TRBV7-7 with TRBJ2-2, with TRBD2 matching over 11 bases. Trimming removed 5 bases from V and 4 bases from J; junction bases left unmatched: 6. The CDR3 spans 16 residues. Germline CDR1 and CDR2: SSHAT and FNYEAQ (reference sequence). CDR3 residues: CASSPGLAGGTGELFF. The CDR3 bases are TGTGCCAGCAGCCCCGGACTAGCGGGTGGCACCGGGGAGCTGTTTTTT.

This clone was found a few times. The genes are TRBV7-2 and TRBJ1-5; TRBD1 matches at 10 bases. V was pared by 5 bases and J by 4 bases, with 11 bases of the junction left unmatched. Germline V gene data show CDR1 as SGHTA and CDR2 as FQGNSA. The CDR3 consists of 17 residues. CDR3 nucleotides: TGTGCCAGCAGCGTCGCGGGACAGGGGTATGGGAATCAGCCCCAGCATTTT. Protein sequence: CASSVAGQGYGNQPQHF.

The V gene is TRBV19, the J gene TRBJ2-7; 8 bases line up with TRBD2. This CDR3 contains 15 residues. Trimming cost V 5 bases and J 4 bases; bases outside gene matches: 10. Germline lookup yields CDR1 LNHDA and CDR2 SQIVND (reference sequence). The CDR3 nucleotides are TGTGCCAGTAGTTCTGGACTAGCAATGGGGTACGAGCAGTACTTC. Translated: CASSSGLAMGYEQYF.

There are many counts of this clone. Compared with germline, one end of the junction differs, possibly owing to a read error. This chain's CDR3 is CGAGGLNTEAFF. The DNA for the CDR3 is TGCGGGGCAGGGGGCTTGAACACTGAAGCTTTCTTT. The chain recombines TRBV19 with TRBJ1-1; TRBD1 matches 8 bases. This CDR3 has 12 residues. Germline V gene sequence: CDR1 LNHDA, CDR2 SQIVND (reference sequence).

The V call is TRBV2, the J call TRBJ1-5, with 8 bases lining up with TRBD1. With V trimmed by 4 bases and J by 6 bases, 8 bases remained unmatched. The CDR3 extends over 15 amino acids. The V gene's germline CDR1 is SNHLY and CDR2 FYNNEI. The chain's CDR3 is CASSGRTGSGQPQHF. The DNA for the CDR3 is TGTGCCAGCAGTGGAAGGACAGGGAGTGGTCAGCCCCAGCATTTT.

This clone turned up a few times. The chain recombines TRBV7-3 with TRBJ2-3, with a weak D call TRBD1 (6 bases). The length of the CDR3 is 16 residues. Germline V gene lookup returns CDR1 SGHTA and CDR2 FQGTGA. V gave up 4 bases and J gave up 0 bases, with 14 bases separating them. The CDR3 DNA reads TGTGCCAGCAGCTCCCCTGACAGGTCTAGCACAGATACGCAGTATTTT. Translation: CASSSPDRSSTDTQYF.

This clone appeared a few times. J is TRBJ1-2 and V is TRBV14; maybe TRBD1 (5 bases). Germline V lookup: CDR1 SGHDN, CDR2 FVKESK. This CDR3 has 14 amino acids. V lost 0 bases to trimming and J lost 4 bases, with 9 bases between them. For the CDR3, the DNA is TGTGCCAGCAGCCAAGATCACGGGGGCTATGGCTACACCTTC. Translation: CASSQDHGGYGYTF.

The chain is built from TRBV21-1 and TRBJ2-2; TRBD2, the table's D call, was not compared with the DNA. TRBV21-1 represents a pseudogene. The CDR3 consists of 19 residues. CDR3 in amino acids: CASSKAVIREYADTGELFF. CDR3 DNA sequence: TGTGCCAGCAGCAAAGCTGTTATTCGGGAATACGCGGACACCGGGGAGCTGTTTTTT.

This sequence joins TRBV7-2 and TRBJ2-7; the match to TRBD2 covers 8 bases. CDR3 size: 15 residues. Trimming removed 4 bases from V and 0 bases from J; junction bases left unmatched: 5. From germline, CDR1 is SGHTA and CDR2 FQGNSA. This CDR3 reads CASSSAGGSSYEQYF. CDR3 sequence (DNA): TGTGCCAGCAGCTCCGCGGGGGGTAGCTCCTACGAGCAGTACTTC.

This clone was seen a few times. The chain links TRBV4-2 to TRBJ1-2; no definite D call. The germline V gene encodes CDR1 LGHNA and CDR2 YNFKEQ. CDR3 size: 14 residues. V was pared by 3 bases and J by 8 bases, with 16 bases between. The CDR3 sequence is CASSQVNVEIGYTF. The CDR3, as DNA: TGTGCCAGCAGCCAGGTAAACGTAGAAATCGGCTACACCTTC.